Listed here is a single T cell receptor (beta chain). Its cognate antigen has yet to be identified. Base-call qualities are not available, and no considerably larger clone is one nucleotide away. These data belong to a study of cytomegalovirus exposure and HLA in healthy donors listed by TCRdb under 2017. Regarding the complete study: An earlier analysis of roughly 630 of the donors reported more than 250 Gb of sequence data and some 100 million unique TCR beta sequences from about 200 million T cells. An early release that covered roughly 600 HLA-typed donors contained approximately 300 gigabases of sequencing data and some 87 million unique TCR sequences. Of the approximately 370 genotyped donors, approximately 81% were placed in the genetic ancestry cluster associated with self-reported Caucasian donors. The study aimed to test whether signatures of past pathogen exposure could be identified by cataloging public T cell receptors. The T cell repertoires of under 700 subjects were profiled by immunosequencing and related to cytomegalovirus serostatus. In addition to the first cohort of hundreds of subjects, a separate validation cohort of 120 different subjects was used. To predict cytomegalovirus infection status, the study combined high-throughput TCR immunosequencing, statistical association of individual TCRs with disease status, and machine learning. In a later analysis, previously published TCR beta repertoires from fewer than 750 donors were re-analyzed and high-resolution HLA genotyping was added so that TCR occurrence patterns could be studied. Rather than drawing on any new phenotypic data, the later analysis identified candidate immune exposures from TCR beta sequences and the way those sequences occurred across donors. To decide whether each TCR beta V gene segment behaved as functional or pseudogenic, an earlier analysis of 587 of the donors relied on high-throughput TCR beta sequencing. Donor age, sex, ethnicity and CMV serostatus were collected together with the repertoire data. In a later genetic analysis, genome-wide SNP genotypes for about 65% of the roughly 670 donors were used, and that subset was treated as a discovery cohort. Every repertoire in the discovery cohort had been generated on one and the same sequencing platform. HLA typing included class I and class II loci at four-digit resolution. Typing coverage differed by locus: A, B, C, DRB1 and DQB1 were typed in about 629-640 donors, DQA1 in 500 to 550, DPA1 in around 600, and DPB1 in just under 490. About five DR-DQ haplotypes were treated as single units for association and clustering because of strong linkage in the cohort. Among some 410 genotyped donors of the cohort, an average of approximately 240,000 unique TCR beta nucleotide sequences were sequenced per donor, about a sixth of them non-productive.

Overall study results and their limits: A few of the identified cytomegalovirus-associated TCR beta chains were confirmed in vitro to be specific for cytomegalovirus antigens. Strong co-occurrence of HLA alleles, especially DR and DQ, made assigning TCR associations to individual alleles difficult. In a later analysis, several top co-occurrence clusters were reported to appear linked to parvovirus B19, influenza, CMV and Epstein-Barr virus. According to the authors, the approach could potentially be generalized to other disease states and immunological phenotypes. The study listed around 160 TCR beta chains as associated with cytomegalovirus. A cluster of highly shared sequence variants was judged likely to be a technical artifact of the sequencing pipeline. In an earlier analysis of some 540 of the donors, most TCR beta V segments appeared in productive rearrangements about 87% or about 30% of the time, broadly matching IMGT annotations. Because the 87-base-pair reads could not distinguish some IMGT-functional V segments, including TRBV6-2 and TRBV6-3, those segments were excluded. Presence/absence analyses assumed roughly uniform sequencing depth across donors, an assumption that may not hold. A later genetic analysis associated a missense DCLRE1C variant with V-gene and J-gene trimming of TCR beta chains, and an independent cohort replicated the association. At a false discovery rate of 0.05, a later analysis linked under 20,000 TCR beta sequences to specific HLA alleles. According to a later analysis, most CMV-associated TCR beta chains appeared to be HLA-restricted, and the HLA associations seemed to be driven largely by CMV exposure. Because HLA typing was unavailable for some donors at each locus, only the typed subset was used in association tests. A further reported finding was that TCR beta sequences accurately predicted the HLA-A and HLA-B alleles for most subjects in the first cohort. The classifier was reported to diagnose cytomegalovirus status with high specificity and sensitivity in both the original and validation cohorts. A later analysis found that TCR association rates varied across HLA loci, with DRB1 alleles showing the most associated TCRs and HLA-C alleles the fewest. Seventeen rarely observed V segments, including chromosome 9 orphons, were excluded from the earlier analysis of about 610 of the donors because counts were too low. For the cohort, immune exposure information was limited to CMV serostatus. Correlated functional status among segregating V segments might be attributable to linkage disequilibrium, but an unknown experimental factor could not be ruled out. In this cohort, only TCR beta chains were sequenced, and detectable features were limited by the absence of alpha or paired-chain data. According to a later genetic analysis, donors in an Asian-associated ancestry cluster had fewer N-insertions in productive TCRs than the approximately 670-donor mean. A later analysis found that HLA-associated TCR beta chains were more clonally expanded and had lower generation probabilities than equally common non-associated chains. Most TCR sequences were observed very rarely across donors, whereas some public TCRs were present in many individuals.

The cohort was made up of under 800 healthy bone marrow donors. Cohort members were all nominally healthy when sampled, although unrecorded immune exposures were likely present. The donor was CMV seropositive and was included in the group of 250 to 300 seropositive cohort members. A peripheral blood sample was provided by each donor, and peripheral blood mononuclear cells were used for TCR beta sequencing. The Qiagen DNeasy Blood Extraction Kit was used to extract genomic DNA from the blood cell samples. Library method: the immunoSEQ multiplex PCR assay. A mixture of 60 forward primers for TCR Vbeta segments and 13 reverse primers for TCR Jbeta segments was used in the multiplex PCR. The CDR3 region of rearranged TCR beta genes was amplified from genomic DNA by a multiplex PCR assay. On the Illumina HiSeq System, the amplified TCR beta libraries were sequenced as 87-base-pair reads. As for the original processing: Across the roughly 640 repertoires, a later analysis counted 80 million or so unique TCR beta chains, around 11 million of which were shared by at least two donors. Raw reads were error-corrected and collapsed into unique sequences with a nearest-neighbor algorithm that merged closely related sequences to remove PCR and sequencing errors. To assign V, D and J gene segments, CDR3 sequences were aligned to IMGT reference sequences. For a sequence to be retained, a match of at least six nucleotides to both a V gene segment and a J gene segment was required. A rearrangement counted as productive if the CDR3 had no stop codons and remained in frame with V and J, and every other rearrangement counted as non-productive. CDR3 was defined by IMGT convention, running from the second conserved V-encoded cysteine to the conserved J-encoded phenylalanine. The earlier analysis of 500 to 650 of the donors excluded any sequence lacking an unambiguous match to a single V gene segment. In an earlier analysis of 587 of the donors, a V segment was called functional when productive rearrangements were above 56.7%, and segregating when the standard deviation between donors exceeded 5%. A statistical classification framework was built to diagnose cytomegalovirus status from the catalog of TCR beta chain sequences. In a later analysis, TCR nucleotide sequences were compared against IMGT/GENE-DB human TR gene sequences so that V and J genes could be assigned. In a later analysis, CDR3 sequences and most-parsimonious VDJ recombination scenarios were assigned using the TCRdist pipeline. In a later analysis, each TCR beta chain was defined by its CDR3 amino acid sequence together with its V-gene family, and reads lacking a unique V-gene family were excluded. As a way to deal with suspected cross-contamination and a sequencing artifact, a later analysis dropped hundreds of nucleotide sequences that were highly shared and had low generation probability. In a later analysis, a clonal expansion index was calculated for each public chain from normalized within-repertoire ranks of inferred template counts. In a later analysis, generation probabilities were computed using a VDJ recombination model fitted to out-of-frame rearrangements, and the results were checked against IGoR. Hypergeometric tests were used in a later analysis to score TCR-TCR, TCR-HLA and TCR-CMV co-occurrence, with a repertoire-size bias correction applied to the TCR pairs. A later analysis estimated false discovery rates by permuting HLA or CMV assignments 20 times. In a later analysis, co-occurring TCRs were grouped using DBSCAN, and TCRdist sequence similarity was added for clustering within HLA-allele-positive subsets. For co-occurrence clustering, repertoires with fewer than 30,000 or more than 120,000 public chains were excluded, along with five repertoires with anomalous nucleotide sharing. TCRdb limited this immuneACCESS table to in-frame rearrangements with V and J called. A share of clones is missing; checked studies link under half to unresolved V genes, and the rest is unexplained. V, J and clone size derive from that table, while D and trimming were established from the DNA sequence. The sample yields under 200,000 clones; 70% to 90% were counted once. The ten largest clones capture roughly 8.8% of the sample.

Trimming takes 4 bases off V and 1 base off J; junction bases not matched to a gene: 6. There are 15 amino acids in the CDR3, from cysteine to phenylalanine inclusive. The DNA shown is the 45-base CDR3, in frame from base 1. CDR1 and CDR2 are drawn from the germline V gene: SGHAT, FQNNGV. The clonotype was recovered from a man younger than 35 in good health and CMV-seropositive. The sequenced sample consisted of PBMCs. The sequence is built from TRBV11-2 and TRBJ2-7; TRBD1 lines up with 8 middle nucleotides. CDR3 sequence: CASSSWTGTSYEQYF. Read as DNA, the sequence is TGTGCCAGCAGCTCATGGACAGGGACATCCTACGAGCAGTACTTC.